The source of this TCR beta chain is a study of beta chain features in type 1 diabetes. In this sample, this clone turned up many times. Investigators reverse transcribed all isolated RNA, so they sequenced expressed TCRB transcripts. TCRdb's table, derived via immunoSEQ multiplex PCR, lists solely in-frame clones and lacks some. The sample includes 160,000 or so clones, more than 9.5% of them seen just once. The specimen sequenced was central memory CD4+ T cells from blood. The receptor was isolated from a man aged 18 to 29 in good health.

DNA for the CDR3: TGCGCCAGCAGCTACGGACAGGGGGCTAACGAGCAGTACTTC. This gives the protein CASSYGQGANEQYF. J is TRBJ2-7 and V is TRBV5-1; TRBD1 matches 11 bases. With 3 bases clipped from V and 5 bases from J, the junction kept 4 bases outside the gene matches. CDR3 length: 14 residues. Germline CDR1 and CDR2: SGHRS and YFSETQ.